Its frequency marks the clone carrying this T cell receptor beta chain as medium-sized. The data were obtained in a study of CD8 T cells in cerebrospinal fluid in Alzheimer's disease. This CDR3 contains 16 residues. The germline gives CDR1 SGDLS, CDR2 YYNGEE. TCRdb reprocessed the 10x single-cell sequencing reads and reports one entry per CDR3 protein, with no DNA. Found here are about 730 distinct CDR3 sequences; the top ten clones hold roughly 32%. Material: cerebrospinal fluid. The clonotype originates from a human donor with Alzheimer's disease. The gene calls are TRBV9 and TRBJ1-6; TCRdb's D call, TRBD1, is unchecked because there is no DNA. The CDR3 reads CASSAWGAFSNSPLHF.